This TCR beta chain was captured by sequencing in a study of blood T cell repertoires in COVID-19. Study-wide background: Researchers got acute and convalescent COVID-19 samples from the United States, Italy and Spain.

This table comes from immunoSEQ multiplex PCR, and its TCRdb copy is limited to in-frame clones, with some not included. The data show about 200,000 clones, 65% to 90% seen once. The CDR3 runs to 18 residues. Per germline, CDR1 GTSNPN and CDR2 SVGIG (reference sequence). Trimming cost V 0 bases and J 0 bases, with 20 bases left between them. The study recruited people aged about 18 to 95 years across around 24 US areas. The chain is built from TRBV30 and TRBJ1-1; no reliable D call. The sequencing sample was made of PBMCs or T cells enriched from blood (not recorded which). The TCR originated in a woman between 40 and 50 years old with acute COVID-19. The DNA of the CDR3 is TGTGCCTGGAGTGTACGTGTTTGGAGGGAGATGATGAACACTGAAGCTTTCTTT. Its translation is CAWSVRVWREMMNTEAFF.